This T cell receptor beta chain is drawn from a study of cytomegalovirus exposure and HLA in healthy donors. Overall study findings and caveats: A later analysis showed HLA-associated TCR beta chains outstripping equally common others in clonal expansion. In a later analysis, DRB1 alleles had the most associated TCRs; HLA-C alleles the fewest. 87-base-pair reads could not separate some V segments, including TRBV6-2 and TRBV6-3.

With 60 Vbeta and 13 Jbeta primers, the PCR was carried out. Data came from immunoSEQ multiplex PCR; TCRdb stores just in-frame clones and leaves some out. The table lists about 200,000 clones. Germline V lookup: CDR1 MGHRA, CDR2 YSYEKL. With V trimmed by 1 base and J by 9 bases, 12 bases remained unmatched. The CDR3 spans 16 residues. On this clone: The antigen remains undetermined.

V usage is TRBV4-1 and J usage is TRBJ2-1; the match to TRBD1 covers 7 bases. The clonotype comes from a boy younger than 18 in good health and CMV-seronegative. The sample taken for sequencing was PBMCs. CDR3 residues: CASSQVIRGLGFEQFF. CDR3 DNA sequence: TGCGCCAGCAGCCAAGTAATAAGGGGGCTAGGTTTTGAGCAGTTCTTC.